The 25 T cell receptor beta chains reported below all come from one sample, sequenced in a study of CD8 T cells in ankylosing spondylitis. TCRdb used MiXCR to reprocess the 5' RACE reads, holding one entry per CDR3 protein. Of around 250,000 distinct CDR3 sequences in the sample, roughly a tenth were seen once. Sequencing was carried out using blood, either unsorted or a sorted T cell fraction (not recorded which). The receptor source for this set is a male donor with ankylosing spondylitis or in good health (not recorded which).

In this sample, this clonotype turned up many times. The chain is built from TRBV25-1 and TRBJ2-2, with 7 bases aligning to TRBD1. CDR3 length: 14 amino acids. CDR1 and CDR2 (germline): MGHDK, SYGVNS. Trimming removed 7 bases from V and 2 bases from J; junction bases left unmatched: 4. In nucleotides, the CDR3 is TGTGCCAGCACGGACAGGAACAACACCGGGGAGCTGTTTTTT. It specifies CASTDRNNTGELFF.

This rearrangement joins TRBV28 to TRBJ2-2; D remains unclear. V dropped 6 bases and J dropped 8 bases, with 10 bases sitting between them. This CDR3 has 12 residues. CDR1 is MDHEN and CDR2 is SYDVKM in the germline V gene. The CDR3 reads CASSSRMGELFF. CDR3 DNA sequence: TGTGCCAGCAGCTCCCGGATGGGGGAGCTGTTTTTT.

The chain uses TRBV7-8 and TRBJ2-2; 7 bases match TRBD1. Germline V gene sequence: CDR1 SGHVS, CDR2 FQNEAQ. There are 11 residues in the CDR3. Trimming removed 4 bases from V and 16 bases from J; junction bases left unmatched: 6. CDR3 DNA sequence: TGTGCCAGCAGCTGGGACAGCCGCCCGTTTTTT. This sequence encodes CASSWDSRPFF.

This chain links TRBV7-2 with TRBJ2-3; 8 nucleotides align to TRBD2. Germline CDR1 and CDR2: SGHTA and FQGNSA. With 2 bases clipped from V and 1 base from J, the junction kept 2 bases outside the gene matches. The CDR3 length is 15 residues. CDR3 DNA: TGTGCCAGCAGCTTACGGCGGGGGGGCACAGATACGCAGTATTTT. It translates to CASSLRRGGTDTQYF.

This clonotype showed up many times. V gene TRBV7-9 combines with J gene TRBJ1-1; D might be TRBD1 (6 bases). Germline CDR1 and CDR2: SEHNR and FQNEAQ (reference sequence). The CDR3 covers 14 residues. V was trimmed by 3 bases and J by 5 bases, leaving 13 bases between them. The CDR3 sequence is CASSFTGMSTEAFF. CDR3 coding DNA: TGTGCCAGCAGCTTCACAGGGATGAGTACTGAAGCTTTCTTT. Combining the CDR3 with reference TRBV7-9 and TRBJ1-1 gives the whole variable domain DTGVSQNPRHKITKRGQNVTFRCDPISEHNRLYWYRQTLGQGPEFLTYFQNEAQLEKSRLLSDRFSAERPKGSFSTLEIQRTEQGDSAMYLCASSFTGMSTEAFFGQGTRLTVV.

This clonotype was seen ten or more times. The rearrangement links TRBV7-8 to TRBJ1-2, with D perhaps TRBD1 (5 bases). CDR1 is SGHVS, CDR2 FQNEAQ, per germline. The CDR3 loop spans 12 amino acids. Trimming removed 6 bases at V and 3 bases at J, with 8 bases between. CDR3: CASRTEHYGYTF. For the CDR3, the DNA is TGTGCCAGCAGGACAGAGCACTATGGCTACACCTTC. The whole variable domain, remainder taken from reference TRBV7-8 and TRBJ1-2, is GAGVSQSPRYKVAKRGQDVALRCDPISGHVSLFWYQQALGQGPEFLTYFQNEAQLDKSGLPSDRFFAERPEGSVSTLKIQRTQQEDSAVYLCASRTEHYGYTFGSGTRLTVV.

In the case of this clonotype: Being one base from a much bigger clone, this may be a read error. In DNA, the CDR3 is TGCGCCAGCAGGGCTAACGGGGGTTACGAGCAGTACTTC. This sequence encodes CASRANGGYEQYF. The chain is built from TRBV5-1 and TRBJ2-7; the D gene is possibly TRBD2 (6 bases). The germline V and J ends were trimmed by 5 bases and 4 bases, with 13 bases remaining between them. CDR3 length: 13 residues. CDR1 SGHRS and CDR2 YFSETQ come from the germline V gene. Together with reference TRBV5-1 and TRBJ2-7, the CDR3 gives the full variable domain: KAGVTQTPRYLIKTRGQQVTLSCSPISGHRSVSWYQQTPGQGLQFLFEYFSETQRNKGNFPGRFSGRQFSNSRSEMNVSTLELGDSALYLCASRANGGYEQYFGPGTRLTVT.

This clonotype was recorded at least ten times. The chain joins TRBV12-3 or TRBV12-4 to TRBJ1-1, with unresolved D. Trimming removed 7 bases at V and 5 bases at J, with 14 bases between. The CDR3 sequence is 13 residues long. The CDR3, as DNA: TGTGCCAGCAAATTAGGGAGAGATACTGAAGCTTTCTTT. Protein: CASKLGRDTEAFF.

This clonotype was observed many times. The CDR3 is CASSSWGDEQYF. The CDR3 DNA is TGTGCCAGCAGCTCGTGGGGGGACGAGCAGTACTTC. The J gene is TRBJ2-7, the V gene TRBV5-6; weak D call: TRBD2 (6 bases). With 3 bases removed from V and 5 bases from J, the gap between germline ends came to 9 bases. This CDR3 comprises 12 residues. CDR1 is SGHDT and CDR2 is YYEEEE in the germline V gene.

DNA for the CDR3: TGTGCCAGCAGCCGCGACAGGGTTTTTGGGGCTTTCTTT. It yields the protein CASSRDRVFGAFF. The rearrangement uses TRBV28 and TRBJ1-1, with 7 bases lining up with TRBD1. This CDR3 spans 13 amino acids. The V segment lost 6 bases and the J segment 11 bases; nucleotides outside the gene matches: 12. Germline assignment: CDR1 MDHEN and CDR2 SYDVKM.

This clonotype occurred many times. The CDR3 sequence: CASSQGFSQPQHF. CDR3 sequence (DNA): TGTGCCAGCAGTCAGGGGTTCAGTCAGCCCCAGCATTTT. V gene TRBV12-3 or TRBV12-4 combines with J gene TRBJ1-5; perhaps TRBD1 as D (6 bases). CDR3 length: 13 amino acids. The ends were cut back, 5 bases at V and 6 bases at J, with 11 bases in the middle.

The chain employs TRBV27 and TRBJ2-1; D uncertain. V lost 5 bases and J lost 5, with 10 bases in between. Germline V gene sequence: CDR1 MNHEY, CDR2 SMNVEV (reference sequence). The CDR3 runs 13 residues. The DNA of the CDR3 is TGTGCCAGCAGTGCCGAACCTGACAATGAGCAGTTCTTC. This codes for CASSAEPDNEQFF.

This clonotype was found many times. The chain combines TRBV20-1 with TRBJ1-5; D gene uncertain. This CDR3 spans 14 amino acids. V lost 3 bases, J lost 1 base, and 10 bases lay in between. Germline lookup yields CDR1 DFQATT and CDR2 SNEGSKA (reference sequence). The CDR3 nucleotides are TGCAGTGCTAGGCCGGGGTGGAGCAATCAGCCCCAGCATTTT. As protein: CSARPGWSNQPQHF.

This clonotype came up many times. The rearrangement joins TRBV15 to TRBJ1-3, with D uncertain. The V gene's germline CDR1 is LNHNV and CDR2 YYDKDF (reference sequence). The germline V and J ends were trimmed by 3 bases and 0 bases, with 9 bases remaining between them. The CDR3 has 15 residues. The CDR3 coding sequence is TGTGCCACCAGCAGGTCGGGGAGCTCTGGAAACACCATATATTTT. Protein sequence: CATSRSGSSGNTIYF.

The V gene is TRBV29-1, the J gene TRBJ2-1; D not certain. The germline gives CDR1 SQVTM, CDR2 ANQGSEA. The CDR3 spans 12 residues. Trimming took off 3 bases at V and 4 bases at J, with 7 bases between the two ends. As DNA, the CDR3 is TGCAGCGTTGACCCTGCTTACAATGAGCAGTTCTTC. It yields the protein CSVDPAYNEQFF.

This clonotype turned up a few times. This sequence joins TRBV2 and TRBJ1-5, with 9 bases lining up with TRBD1. CDR3 length equals 15 residues. The V gene's germline CDR1 is SNHLY and CDR2 FYNNEI. The trim removed 8 bases at V and 3 bases at J, leaving 8 bases unmatched. The CDR3 loop reads CASGGTGLDNQPQHF. Here the CDR3 DNA reads TGTGCCAGCGGGGGGACAGGGCTTGACAATCAGCCCCAGCATTTT.

In its sample, this clonotype was seen a few times. The rearrangement joins TRBV25-1 to TRBJ2-2; 8 bases map to TRBD1. CDR3 size: 13 residues. Germline V gene sequence: CDR1 MGHDK, CDR2 SYGVNS. Trimming at V came to 5 bases and at J to 6 bases, leaving 2 bases not matched to a gene. The CDR3 sequence: CASSRQGSGELFF. CDR3 DNA sequence: TGTGCCAGCAGTAGACAGGGGTCCGGGGAGCTGTTTTTT.

This clonotype was counted at least ten times. The chain uses TRBV24-1 and TRBJ2-1; 8 bases agree with TRBD2. CDR1 is KGHDR and CDR2 is SFDVKD in the germline V gene. V shed 3 bases, J shed 2 bases, and the junction held 2 bases outside the gene matches. The CDR3 has 15 residues. The CDR3 loop reads CATSDGLATYNEQFF. Here the CDR3 DNA reads TGTGCCACCAGTGATGGACTAGCCACCTACAATGAGCAGTTCTTC.

This clonotype was seen at least ten times. The chain joins TRBV3-1 to TRBJ1-1; 10 nucleotides match TRBD1. V shed 4 bases, J shed 6 bases, and the junction held 23 bases outside the gene matches. Germline CDR1 reads LGHDT; CDR2 reads YNNKEL (reference sequence). The CDR3 is made up of 20 amino acids. CDR3 bases: TGTGCCAGCAGCCGAGAGACAGGGGGCAGTCCTGAGTTTAGTTGGGCTGAAGCTTTCTTT. Translated, it gives CASSRETGGSPEFSWAEAFF.

Ten or more counts support this clonotype. The chain recombines TRBV5-5 with TRBJ2-3; D unclear. The CDR3 is 14 residues long. Germline V gene lookup returns CDR1 SGHKS and CDR2 YYEKEE (reference sequence). The V gene lost 2 bases and the J gene lost 2 bases, with 9 bases spanning the gap. CDR3 coding DNA: TGTGCCAGCAGCTTACTGCAGCACACAGATACGCAGTATTTT. Protein: CASSLLQHTDTQYF. Looking up the rest from reference TRBV5-5 and TRBJ2-3 gives the full variable domain: DAGVTQSPTHLIKTRGQQVTLRCSPISGHKSVSWYQQVLGQGPQFIFQYYEKEERGRGNFPDRFSARQFPNYSSELNVNALLLGDSALYLCASSLLQHTDTQYFGPGTRLTVL.

The CDR3: CASGLGLIRGLAGVREGTDTQYF. Written as DNA, the CDR3 is TGTGCTAGTGGTTTGGGGCTAATCCGAGGACTAGCGGGAGTCAGGGAGGGCACAGATACGCAGTATTTT. The J gene is TRBJ2-3, the V gene TRBV12-5; 13 bases are shared with TRBD2. The CDR3 sequence is 23 residues long. Trimming cost V 1 base and J 1 base; bases outside gene matches: 20. Per germline, CDR1 LGHNT and CDR2 FRNRAP. Variable domain in full (rest from reference TRBV12-5 and TRBJ2-3): DARVTQTPRHKVTEMGQEVTMRCQPILGHNTVFWYRQTMMQGLELLAYFRNRAPLDDSGMPKDRFSAEMPDATLATLKIQPSEPRDSAVYFCASGLGLIRGLAGVREGTDTQYFGPGTRLTVL.

This clonotype was counted at least ten times. The V and J genes are TRBV20-1 and TRBJ1-6, with TRBD1 matching over 10 bases. Trimming cost V 0 bases and J 9 bases; bases outside gene matches: 14. CDR3 length: 18 amino acids. CDR1 and CDR2 from the germline V gene are DFQATT and SNEGSKA (reference sequence). This chain's CDR3 is CSARESGFGDRGLSPLHF. For the CDR3, the DNA is TGCAGTGCTAGAGAGAGCGGCTTCGGGGACAGGGGTCTTTCACCCCTCCACTTT.

This clonotype was observed at least ten times. The V and J genes are TRBV12-3 or TRBV12-4 and TRBJ2-5, with D perhaps given as TRBD1 or TRBD2 (5 bases each). Trimming removed 3 bases at V and 1 base at J, with 9 bases between. The CDR3 length is 14 residues. CDR3 loop: CASSLFGTQETQYF. Written as DNA, the CDR3 is TGTGCCAGCAGTTTGTTCGGGACCCAAGAGACCCAGTACTTC.

This clonotype was seen a handful of times. The rearrangement links TRBV28 to TRBJ1-5; 10 nucleotides align to TRBD1. The V gene's germline CDR1 is MDHEN and CDR2 SYDVKM. CDR3 length equals 16 residues. The ends lost 5 bases at V and 1 base at J; junction bases unmatched: 5. CDR3 sequence (DNA): TGTGCCAGCAGTGCACCGGGACAGGGGAGCAATCAGCCCCAGCATTTT. It encodes CASSAPGQGSNQPQHF.

The sample holds one count of this clonotype. The rearrangement uses TRBV12-3 or TRBV12-4 and TRBJ2-5; D is perhaps TRBD2 (6 bases). This CDR3 is built from 15 residues. V gave up 6 bases and J gave up 4 bases, with 18 bases separating them. CDR3 nucleotide sequence: TGTGCCAGCAGCTATCGGGAGCGGGCGGCAGAGACCCAGTACTTC. It codes for CASSYRERAAETQYF.